This T cell receptor (beta chain) was identified during a study of blood T cell repertoires in COVID-19 (dated by TCRdb to the early 2020s). At the level of the whole study: Collaborator samples came from the United States, Italy and Spain and covered acute and convalescent phases of COVID-19. The repertoires were released in a freely available public database meant as a resource for research on the immune response to SARS-CoV-2. The prospective study material was composed of cDNA or gDNA derived from T cells, B-cell-depleted T cells, or PBMCs. The sample metadata nearly always contained a de-identified subject ID, COVID-19 status, age in years and sex. Where available, HLA class I and class II types were obtained from metadata supplied by the sample provider rather than from assay-based typing. Subjects who had been exposed to COVID-19, were actively infected with it, or had recovered from it provided the deeply sampled blood TCRbeta repertoires that made up the dataset. The samples were drawn from the first 160 participants of the ongoing ImmuneRACE study and from 1,200 or so subjects provided by 6 global collaborators. What the study reported, not specific to this receptor: The quantity of clinical and demographic metadata differed by source and by participant and was supplied without curation.

Between the V and J ends, shortened by 1 base and 0 bases respectively, the junction contains 4 bases. CDR1 and CDR2 were assigned from the germline V gene as SGHRS and YFSETQ. The CDR3 runs 13 residues from the cysteine to the phenylalanine. This entry keeps only the CDR3 DNA: 39 bases, framed from base 1. This clone was detected once. Its antigen remains unidentified. Base qualities are not provided; no much larger clone lies one nucleotide away. Distinct nucleotide sequences in the sample also encode this CDR3. TCRbeta CDR3 regions were amplified from genomic DNA by means of the immunoSEQ Assay, a bias-controlled multiplex PCR. As for how the authors treated the data: Within the assay, amplification of reference gene primers was used to estimate how many nucleated cells each sample contained. To quantify the absolute abundance of each unique TCRbeta CDR3 rearrangement, sequence reads were collapsed and filtered. Productive Simpson clonality was computed per sample as the square root of Simpson's diversity index over productive rearrangements. The source is immuneACCESS, and TCRdb retained only in-frame sequences with V and J called. Part of the clones is not carried over; for the studies checked, unresolved V genes explain less than half of this, and the remainder is unexplained. The V and J calls and clone size are taken from that table; D and trimming were inferred from the DNA. This sample comprises 350,000 to 400,000 clones, about 90% of them detected only once. The ten largest clones add up to 2.5% to 3% of the sample.

In the prospective study, participants were roughly 18 to 100 years old, resided in about two dozen geographic areas of the United States, and were enrolled through a virtual design. In the prospective study, cohorts were assigned on the basis of participant-reported clinical history obtained from a screening survey and a study questionnaire. Recovered participants in ImmuneRACE Cohort 3 were defined as having two consecutive negative NP/OP PCR tests, clearance from a healthcare professional, or resolution of symptoms. Each participant in the prospective study had whole blood, serum and a nasopharyngeal or oropharyngeal swab collected by mobile phlebotomists. Participants in the prospective study had the option to provide additional blood draws and questionnaires over an approximately 2-month period. Prospective study blood samples were shipped either frozen or at room temperature before DNA extraction.

The sample was PBMCs or T cells enriched from blood (not recorded which). The chain uses TRBV5-1 and TRBJ1-1, with no confident D gene call. The source of this sequence is a woman in her 30s who had recovered from COVID-19. The CDR3 in this case is CASSLTVNTEAFF. The bases are TGCGCCAGCAGCTTGACGGTGAACACTGAAGCTTTCTTT.